Listed below are T cell receptor beta chains from one sample, sequenced in a study of Ad26.COV2.S vaccination and SARS-CoV-2 variants. Sequenced by immunoSEQ multiplex PCR; TCRdb stores in-frame clones only, minus some. The data show about 320,000 clones, more than 70% seen once. The starting material was peripheral blood, obtained in a trial of Ad26.COV2.S vaccine versus placebo. The receptors derive from a person aged 18-65 years who received the Ad26.COV2.S COVID-19 vaccine or a placebo. Each CDR3 is given with its conserved first and last residue. A D gene is named only where the DNA matches it firmly. Some rows have no size entry. The others give once, few or many, or a class for an expanded clone.

CDR3 DNA	CDR3 protein	V gene	J gene	D gene	clone size
TGTGCCAGCAGTGAATATCGGATAGCTAATGAAAAACTGTTTTTT	CASSEYRIANEKLFF	TRBV6-1	TRBJ1-4	NA	NA
TGCGCCAGCAGCCGGTGGACAGGTGAAAAACTGTTTTTT	CASSRWTGEKLFF	TRBV5-1	TRBJ1-4	TRBD1	NA
TGTGCCAGCACCCATGGGGGGTTAGAGACCCAGTACTTC	CASTHGGLETQYF	TRBV7-2	TRBJ2-5	NA	NA
TGCGCCAGCAGCTTGGAAGAGACCCAGTACTTC	CASSLEETQYF	TRBV5-1	TRBJ2-5	NA	NA
TGTGCCAGCAGCTCCCTGACCGGGGCCAATGAGCAGTTCTTC	CASSSLTGANEQFF	TRBV7-2	TRBJ2-1	NA	NA
TGTGCCAGCAGCCCGGGACTAGCGGAATACAATGAGCAGTTCTTC	CASSPGLAEYNEQFF	TRBV7-9	TRBJ2-1	TRBD2	many
TGCGCCAGCAGCCAAGTTCCAGGGACGGGCACAGATACGCAGTATTTT	CASSQVPGTGTDTQYF	TRBV4-1	TRBJ2-3	NA	few
TGTGCCAGCAGCTGGGGGACAGGGGGCACAGATACGCAGTATTTT	CASSWGTGGTDTQYF	TRBV7-2	TRBJ2-3	TRBD1	NA
TGTGCCTGGTCGGGGATTACTAGCAATCAGCCCCAGCATTTT	CAWSGITSNQPQHF	TRBV30	TRBJ1-5	NA	NA
TGTGCCTGTTCGTCTAACTCCTACGAGCAGTACTTC	CACSSNSYEQYF	TRBV12-3/TRBV12-4	TRBJ2-7	NA	NA
TGTGCCAGCAGCGTAGGACCCAACTCCTACGAGCAGTACTTC	CASSVGPNSYEQYF	TRBV9	TRBJ2-7	NA	NA
TGTGCCAGCAGCCAAATAAGGGGGGATACTGAAGCTTTCTTT	CASSQIRGDTEAFF	TRBV4-2	TRBJ1-1	NA	NA
TGTGCCAGCAGCCCAGGGGTAAAGGGGTATGGCTACACCTTC	CASSPGVKGYGYTF	TRBV7-2	TRBJ1-2	NA	NA
TGCGCCAGCAGCTTTACGAGGGGGGGCCGCGGCACAGATACGCAGTATTTT	CASSFTRGGRGTDTQYF	TRBV5-1	TRBJ2-3	NA	NA
TGCAGCGTTGAAAAGACTAGCGGGGGCACAGATACGCAGTATTTT	CSVEKTSGGTDTQYF	TRBV29-1	TRBJ2-3	TRBD2	NA
TGCGCCAGCAGCTTCGACAGGGCTGGCTACACCTTC	CASSFDRAGYTF	TRBV5-1	TRBJ1-2	TRBD1	once
TGTGCCACCAGCCTAACAGGGAATGAGCAGTTCTTC	CATSLTGNEQFF	TRBV24-1	TRBJ2-1	NA	NA
TGTGCCAGCAGTGACCCCCAGAGGTCTGGAAACACCATATATTTT	CASSDPQRSGNTIYF	TRBV6-2/TRBV6-3	TRBJ1-3	NA	NA
TGTGCCAGCAGCCCGCCGGGCGGGAACACCGGGGAGCTGTTTTTT	CASSPPGGNTGELFF	TRBV7-6	TRBJ2-2	NA	once
TGTGCCAGCAGCTTGGAGGGCCTATATGAAGCTTTCTTT	CASSLEGLYEAFF	TRBV5-4	TRBJ1-1	NA	NA
TGTGCCAGCAGCTTATACACGAACACTGAAGCTTTCTTT	CASSLYTNTEAFF	TRBV11-3	TRBJ1-1	NA	NA
TGTGCCAGCAGCCGACAGCACACAGATACGCAGTATTTT	CASSRQHTDTQYF	TRBV9	TRBJ2-3	NA	NA
TGCGCCAGCAGCCCGACTAGAGGGGGGGTGAACACTGAAGCTTTCTTT	CASSPTRGGVNTEAFF	TRBV5-1	TRBJ1-1	NA	once
TGCGCCAGCAGCTGGGGAACTAGCGGGGGCTCTCGCGGGGAGCAGTACTTC	CASSWGTSGGSRGEQYF	TRBV5-1	TRBJ2-7	TRBD2	once
TGTGCCAGCAGCCGGGACAGACAGAACACTGAAGCTTTCTTT	CASSRDRQNTEAFF	TRBV7-3	TRBJ1-1	TRBD1	NA
TGTGCCAGCAGCCTTGGGGGGACGGGCGAAGCTTTCTTT	CASSLGGTGEAFF	TRBV7-3	TRBJ1-1	NA	NA
TGTGCCAGCAGCTTTTCGGCAGGGGAAGGATCACCCCTCCACTTT	CASSFSAGEGSPLHF	TRBV7-2	TRBJ1-6	NA	NA
TGTGCCTGGAGCGGACAGGCTGCTAACTATGGCTACACCTTC	CAWSGQAANYGYTF	TRBV30	TRBJ1-2	TRBD1	NA
TGTGCCATCAGCTCGACAGGGCACTATGGCTACACCTTC	CAISSTGHYGYTF	TRBV10-3	TRBJ1-2	TRBD1	NA
TGTGCCAGCAGCGCGGCCCGGGAGCAGTACTTC	CASSAAREQYF	TRBV3-1/TRBV3-2	TRBJ2-7	NA	NA
TGTGCCAGCAGCCACGAGGTAGGTGGGGGGAGGACCTTC	CASSHEVGGGRTF	TRBV21-1	TRBJ1-2	NA	NA
TGTGCCAGCAGATCAGACAGGGTCGGTTCACCCCTCCACTTT	CASRSDRVGSPLHF	TRBV28	TRBJ1-6	TRBD1	NA
TGTGCCAGCAGAAACCCGTACTTC	CASRNPYF	TRBV27	TRBJ2-7	NA	few
TGTGCCAGCAGCTGGGACGCCCTCCCCTATGGCTACACCTTC	CASSWDALPYGYTF	TRBV14	TRBJ1-2	NA	few
TGCGCCAGCAGCTTGAGCGGGGGGGCAAGTTCAGATACGCAGTATTTT	CASSLSGGASSDTQYF	TRBV5-1	TRBJ2-3	TRBD2	NA
TGTGCCAGTAGCCGCCTGGGGACAGCGAATGGCTACACCTTC	CASSRLGTANGYTF	TRBV19	TRBJ1-2	TRBD1	NA
TGTGCCAGCAGCCAACGACAGGGGAGGGGGGAGCTGTTTTTT	CASSQRQGRGELFF	TRBV3-1/TRBV3-2	TRBJ2-2	TRBD1	NA
TGTGCCATCTTTGTGGGAGATACGCAGTATTTT	CAIFVGDTQYF	TRBV5-4	TRBJ2-3	NA	NA
TGTGCCAGCAGTTCCAGACAGGGCCACGAGACCCAGTACTTC	CASSSRQGHETQYF	TRBV27	TRBJ2-5	TRBD1	NA
TGTGCCAGCAGCTCAACTAGCGGACAAAACAATGAGCAGTTCTTC	CASSSTSGQNNEQFF	TRBV11-3	TRBJ2-1	TRBD2	NA
TGTGCCACCCTCGGACAGAGAAATCAGCCCCAGCATTTT	CATLGQRNQPQHF	TRBV19	TRBJ1-5	NA	NA
TGTGCCAGCTCACCTAACGACGGAGGACAGGGGGACTTC	CASSPNDGGQGDF	TRBV18	TRBJ2-7	TRBD1	NA
TGTGCCAGCAGCTTAACGGGGCAGGGAGGCTACGAGCAGTACTTC	CASSLTGQGGYEQYF	TRBV7-3	TRBJ2-7	NA	NA
TGTGCCAGCAATCCGGACGGTCCTAACTATGGCTACACCTTC	CASNPDGPNYGYTF	TRBV6-6	TRBJ1-2	NA	few
TGTGCCAGTAGTACATCGGACACCACCTCCTACAATGAGCAGTTCTTC	CASSTSDTTSYNEQFF	TRBV19	TRBJ2-1	NA	NA
TGTGCCATCAGTGAGAGGGGGCGGAACACTGAAGCTTTCTTT	CAISERGRNTEAFF	TRBV10-3	TRBJ1-1	TRBD1	NA
TGCGCCAGCAGCTATACTAGCGGGAGCACAGATACGCAGTATTTT	CASSYTSGSTDTQYF	TRBV4-3	TRBJ2-3	TRBD2	NA
TGTGCCAGTAGTATTGGACCGGGACAGGGGGCGCGGGGCACTGAAGCTTTCTTT	CASSIGPGQGARGTEAFF	TRBV19	TRBJ1-1	TRBD1	NA
TGTGCCAGCAGTGAAGGGCATGGATACACTGAAGCTTTCTTT	CASSEGHGYTEAFF	TRBV2	TRBJ1-1	NA	once
TGCGCCAGCAGCCCGAGACAGGCGTCTGCGAACACCGGGGAGCTGTTTTTT	CASSPRQASANTGELFF	TRBV5-1	TRBJ2-2	NA	NA
TGTGCCAGCTCACGGACAGACGGAGCCTACGAGCAGTACTTC	CASSRTDGAYEQYF	TRBV18	TRBJ2-7	NA	NA
TGTGCCAGCAGCCCCCGTTTGGGTGCCCAGTACTTC	CASSPRLGAQYF	TRBV7-9	TRBJ2-5	NA	NA
TGTGCCAGCACCATCCCGACAGGGATTAATCAGCCCCAGCATTTT	CASTIPTGINQPQHF	TRBV6-1	TRBJ1-5	TRBD1	NA
TGTGCCAGCAGCTTAGTAGTGGGACACTCTCCTGGAAACACCATATATTTT	CASSLVVGHSPGNTIYF	TRBV7-6	TRBJ1-3	NA	NA
TGTGCCAGCAGCCCAGCGGGGAGTGGCAATCAGCCCCAGCATTTT	CASSPAGSGNQPQHF	TRBV5-6	TRBJ1-5	NA	NA
TGTGCCAGCAGCTTAGGAATCGGGGTTCTCTATGGCTACACCTTC	CASSLGIGVLYGYTF	TRBV7-9	TRBJ1-2	NA	NA
TGTGCCAGCAGTCCCGGGGCGGGACAGGGATCTTCTGGCTACACCTTC	CASSPGAGQGSSGYTF	TRBV27	TRBJ1-2	TRBD1	NA
TGTGCCAGCAGGAAGGGGGGAACTAATGAAAAACTGTTTTTT	CASRKGGTNEKLFF	TRBV2	TRBJ1-4	NA	NA
TGCAGCGTTGAAACGTCGGACAGCGTCTATGGCTACACCTTC	CSVETSDSVYGYTF	TRBV29-1	TRBJ1-2	NA	NA